A single sample is the source of the 5 T cell receptor beta chains below, sequenced in a study of regulatory T cells in long-lasting Graves disease. Sample time point: persistent/refractory GD, antithyroid drugs over 5 years with positive TRAb. Following extraction of RNA from PBMCs, that RNA was used to make the TCR library. Researchers made TCR beta libraries by using iRepertoire HTBI primers and running Arm-PCR on CDR3 regions. TCRdb reanalysed the multiplex PCR reads using MiXCR and keeps one entry per CDR3 protein. This table has over 250,000 distinct CDR3 sequences, 20% to 25% appearing once. The sample was peripheral blood mononuclear cells (PBMCs), taken when the disease was refractory, from a patient treated with antithyroid drugs. These receptors all stem from a female donor with Graves disease.

The gene calls are TRBV6-1 and TRBJ2-3, with D unresolved. The length of the CDR3 is 12 residues. The ends were cut back, 4 bases at V and 4 bases at J, with 6 bases in the middle. Germline lookup yields CDR1 MNHNS and CDR2 SASEGT. DNA for the CDR3: TGTGCCAGCAGTGGGTGGGCAGATACGCAGTATTTT. It translates to CASSGWADTQYF.

This clonotype was recorded many times. The chain couples TRBV28 to TRBJ2-5; 8 bases align to TRBD2. Germline V gene lookup returns CDR1 MDHEN and CDR2 SYDVKM. The CDR3 loop spans 16 amino acids. V shed 6 bases and J 0 bases; nucleotides not matched to a gene: 9. The CDR3 is CASSSAGGRYQETQYF. In nucleotides, the CDR3 is TGTGCCAGCAGCTCAGCGGGCGGGAGGTACCAAGAGACCCAGTACTTC.

This chain uses TRBV12-3 or TRBV12-4 with TRBJ1-3; TRBD1 might be the D (6 bases). V was cut by 5 bases and J by 4 bases, with 9 bases left in between. This CDR3 comprises 13 residues. CDR3 bases: TGTGCCAGCAGTGGGACATCGGGAAACACCATATATTTT. This codes for CASSGTSGNTIYF.

The chain carries TRBV10-3 and TRBJ1-6; 10 nucleotides align to TRBD1. With 7 bases clipped from V and 7 bases from J, the junction kept 7 bases outside the gene matches. The CDR3 is 15 amino acids. Germline V CDR1 and CDR2: ENHRY, SYGVKD. The CDR3 nucleotides are TGTGCCATCACCAGGACAGGGGGAAAAAATTCACCCCTCCACTTT. This encodes CAITRTGGKNSPLHF.

This clonotype was observed a handful of times. The V and J genes are TRBV29-1 and TRBJ2-2, with 11 nucleotides matching TRBD2. This CDR3 region has 16 residues. The V gene's germline CDR1 is SQVTM and CDR2 ANQGSEA. The J segment lost 3 bases and the V segment lost 7 bases, leaving 10 bases of the junction unmatched. In DNA, the CDR3 is TGCAGCGGGAAAGGACCGGGACTAGCGGACACCGGGGAGCTGTTTTTT. Translation: CSGKGPGLADTGELFF.